Reported below is one TCR beta chain. CDR1 DFQATT and CDR2 SNEGSKA come from the germline V gene (reference sequence). The CDR3 is made up of 12 amino acids. V was shortened by 6 bases and J by 4 bases, with 10 bases between the two germline ends. Unique molecular identifiers were used to barcode this TCRbeta library. TCRdb processed the PCR reads anew with MiXCR; each CDR3 protein has one entry. This table has about 640,000 distinct CDR3 sequences, approximately 16% appearing once. This entry is derived from a study of T-cell reconstitution after alpha-beta-depleted transplantation in children. The sample in question was PBMCs from the stem cell graft donor, obtained from the stem cell graft. The chain is built from TRBV20-1 and TRBJ1-5; D is undetermined. The sequence was collected from a human donor who donated a stem cell graft to a child with acute myeloid leukemia. DNA for the CDR3: TGCAGTGCCGCACGGGAAAATCAGCCCCAGCATTTT. Translation: CSAARENQPQHF.